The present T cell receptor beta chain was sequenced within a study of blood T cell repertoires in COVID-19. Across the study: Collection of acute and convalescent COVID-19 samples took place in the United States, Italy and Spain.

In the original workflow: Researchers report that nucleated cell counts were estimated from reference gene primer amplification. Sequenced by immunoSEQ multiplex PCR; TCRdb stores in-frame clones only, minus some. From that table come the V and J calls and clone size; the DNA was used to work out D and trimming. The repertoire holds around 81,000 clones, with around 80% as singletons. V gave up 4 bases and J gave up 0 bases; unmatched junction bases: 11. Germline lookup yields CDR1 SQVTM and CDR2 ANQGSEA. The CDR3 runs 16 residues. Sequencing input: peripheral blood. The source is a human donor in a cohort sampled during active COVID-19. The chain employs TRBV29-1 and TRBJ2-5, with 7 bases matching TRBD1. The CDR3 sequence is CSVGGTTGIYQETQYF. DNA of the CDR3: TGCAGCGTTGGTGGTACGACAGGGATTTACCAAGAGACCCAGTACTTC. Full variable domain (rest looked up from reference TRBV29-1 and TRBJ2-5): SAVISQKPSRDICQRGTSLTIQCQVDSQVTMMFWYRQQPGQSLTLIATANQGSEATYESGFVIDKFPISRPNLTFSTLTVSNMSPEDSSIYLCSVGGTTGIYQETQYFGPGTRLLVL.